This section outlines one T cell receptor beta chain sequence together with its context. Antigen unknown. Method: immunoSEQ multiplex PCR; TCRdb's copy keeps in-frame clones and lacks some. This table holds 100,000 to 150,000 clones, 84% found once. Doses given second, at about 4 or about 12 weeks, were pooled. This sample was included in a study of T cell responses to AZD1222 COVID-19 vaccine. Study outcomes and limitations: Spike regions recognized by vaccine-associated CD4 TCRs spanned the protein, led by 160-218 and 743-854. Repertoires were obtained only post-peak T cell response. Clonal diversity may have been underestimated in mostly white British donors.

The source material was peripheral blood, sampled 28 days after the second AZD1222 dose. The receptor comes from an adult who received the AZD1222 COVID-19 vaccine.

CDR3 in DNA: TGTGCCAGCAGCCGACAGGTCGGGGATGGCTACACCTTC. It is translated as CASSRQVGDGYTF. The chain employs TRBV7-3 and TRBJ1-2, with D possibly matching TRBD1 (6 bases). CDR3 length: 13 residues. Germline V gene sequence: CDR1 SGHTA, CDR2 FQGTGA. Trimming took off 5 bases at V and 6 bases at J, with 13 bases between the two ends.